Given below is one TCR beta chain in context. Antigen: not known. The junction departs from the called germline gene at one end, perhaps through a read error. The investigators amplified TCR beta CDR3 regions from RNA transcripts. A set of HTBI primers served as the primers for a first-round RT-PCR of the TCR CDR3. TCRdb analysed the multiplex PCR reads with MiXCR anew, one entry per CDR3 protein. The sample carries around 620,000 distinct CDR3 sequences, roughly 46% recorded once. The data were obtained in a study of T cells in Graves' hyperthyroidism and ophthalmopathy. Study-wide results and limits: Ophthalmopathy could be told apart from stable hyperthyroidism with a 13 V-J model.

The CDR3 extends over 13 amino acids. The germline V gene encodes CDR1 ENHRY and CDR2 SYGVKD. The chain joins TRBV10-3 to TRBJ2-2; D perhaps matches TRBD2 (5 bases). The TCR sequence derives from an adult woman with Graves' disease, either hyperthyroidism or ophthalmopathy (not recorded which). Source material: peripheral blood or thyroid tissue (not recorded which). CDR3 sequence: CAISERNTGEPFF. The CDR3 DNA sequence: TGTGCCATCAGTGAACGGAACACCGGGGAGCCGTTTTTT.